The count of the clone carrying this T cell receptor (beta chain) is one. Its cognate antigen is unknown. This record belongs to a study of PD-1 blockade in classical Hodgkin lymphoma. Clones were read by immunoSEQ multiplex PCR, and TCRdb kept only the in-frame ones, dropping some. The sample gives about 6,000 clones, 82% of which show up once; approximately 10% is in the top ten. Every patient experienced relapse after autologous stem cell transplantation, and brentuximab vedotin exposure varied. Magnetic negative selection, applied to thawed PBMCs, was used to isolate the CD8+ T cells. Whole-study results and caveats: Compared with baseline, CD4+ but not CD8+ TCR diversity had risen significantly by C4D1. Baseline diversity in complete responders resembled that of newly diagnosed patients.

Germline CDR1 reads MGHDK; CDR2 reads SYGVNS. V was clipped by 1 base and J by 0 bases, with 15 bases between them. The CDR3 sequence is 17 residues long. The specimen was CD8+ T cells from blood, collected at baseline. This clonotype was obtained from a human donor with classical Hodgkin lymphoma. V gene TRBV25-1 combines with J gene TRBJ1-1; tentative D call: TRBD1 (6 bases). The CDR3 spells CASSESWKGDMNTEAFF. CDR3 nucleotides: TGTGCCAGCAGTGAATCTTGGAAGGGGGATATGAACACTGAAGCTTTCTTT.